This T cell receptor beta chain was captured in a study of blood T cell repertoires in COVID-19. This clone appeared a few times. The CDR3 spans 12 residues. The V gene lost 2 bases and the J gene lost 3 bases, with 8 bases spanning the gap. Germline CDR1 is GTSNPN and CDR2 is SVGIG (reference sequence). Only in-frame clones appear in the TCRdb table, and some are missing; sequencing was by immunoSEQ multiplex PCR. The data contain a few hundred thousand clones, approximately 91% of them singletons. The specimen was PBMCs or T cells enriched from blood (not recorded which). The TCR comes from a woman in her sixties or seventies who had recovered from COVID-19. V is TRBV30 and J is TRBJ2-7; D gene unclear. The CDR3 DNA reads TGTGCCTGGAGTAGAAGCTTCTACGAGCAGTACTTC. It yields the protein CAWSRSFYEQYF.